The next 28 T cell receptor beta chains were all read from a single sample in a study of human T cells and chemical hapten exposure. Time point described: pre-sensitization, week 0. Documented treatment: therapeutic diphenylcyclopropenone sensitization with weekly scalp DPC. TCRdb reanalysed the RACE reads using MiXCR and keeps one entry per CDR3 protein. The table has approximately 180,000 distinct CDR3 sequences, approximately 31% seen once. This specimen consisted of whole blood, obtained in connection with sensitization to the hapten diphenylcyclopropenone (DPC). These receptors all stem from a woman in her twenties or thirties with alopecia areata. Some clones in this sample may be carry-over from other donors' samples.

This clonotype has only a few counts. The chain recombines TRBV29-1 with TRBJ1-5; D ambiguous. Germline V CDR1 and CDR2: SQVTM, ANQGSEA. The CDR3 length is 11 residues. Between the trimmed V and J ends, which lost 4 bases and 5 bases, there was a span of 6 bases. The DNA for the CDR3 is TGCAGCGTTGGCTCTGATCAGCCCCAGCATTTT. This sequence encodes CSVGSDQPQHF.

The chain uses TRBV6-5 and TRBJ2-1; D may be TRBD1 (5 bases). This CDR3 has 14 amino acids. Trimming pared 0 bases from V and 8 bases from J, leaving 11 bases between. Germline V gene data show CDR1 as MNHEY and CDR2 as SVGAGI. The CDR3 reads CASSYSYRFHEQFF. CDR3 DNA sequence: TGTGCCAGCAGTTACTCGTACAGGTTCCATGAGCAGTTCTTC.

The chain couples TRBV5-1 to TRBJ1-3, with a weak D call TRBD1 (5 bases). Germline loops: CDR1 SGHRS, CDR2 YFSETQ. The CDR3 loop spans 16 amino acids. The V and J ends lost 4 bases and 2 bases respectively, with 16 bases between them. The CDR3 sequence: CASSPIPQGAGNTIYF. The CDR3 region has the DNA TGCGCCAGCAGCCCCATACCCCAGGGTGCTGGAAACACCATATATTTT.

The rearrangement uses TRBV7-2 and TRBJ2-1; 9 bases line up with TRBD2. CDR1 is SGHTA, CDR2 FQGNSA, per germline. The CDR3 totals 15 residues. After removal of 2 bases from V and 4 bases from J, the junction contained 3 bases not matched to a gene. The CDR3 DNA reads TGTGCCAGCAGCTTAACTAGCGGGCCTTACAATGAGCAGTTCTTC. It is translated as CASSLTSGPYNEQFF.

The V gene is TRBV3-1, the J gene TRBJ2-2; D is uncertain. This CDR3 has 14 amino acids. Germline assignment: CDR1 LGHDT and CDR2 YNNKEL (reference sequence). V was clipped by 6 bases and J by 3 bases, with 11 bases between them. CDR3 region: CASSPRLYTGELFF. The CDR3 region has the DNA TGTGCCAGCAGTCCCCGGTTATACACCGGGGAGCTGTTTTTT.

This sequence joins TRBV20-1 and TRBJ1-1; 8 nucleotides align to TRBD1. The CDR3 is 16 amino acids. CDR1 is DFQATT, CDR2 SNEGSKA, per germline (reference sequence). The junction had 12 bases not matched to a gene; V was cut back by 6 bases and J by 0 bases. In nucleotides, the CDR3 is TGCAGTGCGGGCAGGACAGGGCGAAAGTTGAACACTGAAGCTTTCTTT. It encodes CSAGRTGRKLNTEAFF.

The rearrangement uses TRBV21-1 and TRBJ1-1; the table's TRBD1 call for D was not verified on the DNA. TRBV21-1 is shown as a pseudogene. The CDR3 runs 15 residues. CDR3 coding DNA: TGTGCCAGCAGTACTCTCAGACAGGGGAACACTGAAGCTTTCTTT. Translating it yields CASSTLRQGNTEAFF.

In its sample, this clonotype was seen a few times. The chain uses TRBV20-1 and TRBJ2-2; maybe TRBD1 (6 bases). The CDR3 length is 14 residues. Between the trimmed V and J ends, which lost 5 bases and 5 bases, there was a span of 15 bases. Germline values: CDR1 DFQATT, CDR2 SNEGSKA (reference sequence). CDR3 nucleotides: TGCAGTGCTCGACCACGAGGGGGAACCGGGGAGCTGTTTTTT. This sequence encodes CSARPRGGTGELFF.

This clonotype was picked up a small number of times. The V gene is TRBV6-2 or TRBV6-3, the J gene TRBJ1-1; D unresolved. Germline CDR1 MNHEY, CDR2 SVGEGT. There are 11 residues in the CDR3. The V and J ends lost 6 bases and 7 bases respectively, with 9 bases between them. CDR3 nucleotide sequence: TGTGCCAGCAGGACTGAGATTGAAGCTTTCTTT. This codes for CASRTEIEAFF.

This clonotype was counted between two and nine times. The chain employs TRBV20-1 and TRBJ2-3; D is possibly TRBD1 (5 bases). V lost 5 bases and J 6 bases, leaving 18 bases between the germline ends. Germline assignment: CDR1 DFQATT and CDR2 SNEGSKA (reference sequence). The length of the CDR3 is 14 residues. The CDR3 bases are TGCAGTGCTGATCCCGATGGGGCGCCGGATACGCAGTATTTT. Its translation is CSADPDGAPDTQYF.

The CDR3 here is CATSDFGESEQFF. The DNA for the CDR3 is TGTGCCACCAGTGATTTTGGGGAATCGGAGCAGTTCTTC. This chain links TRBV24-1 with TRBJ2-1; D not certain. The V gene lost 1 base and the J gene lost 10 bases, with 10 bases spanning the gap. CDR1 is KGHDR and CDR2 is SFDVKD in the germline V gene. This CDR3 is built from 13 residues.

This clonotype was counted only a few times. The V gene is TRBV7-2, the J gene TRBJ2-2; a possible D gene is TRBD2 (5 bases). CDR1 is SGHTA, CDR2 FQGNSA, per germline. The CDR3 sequence is 13 residues long. In DNA, the CDR3 is TGTGCTGGCGGGTCCGGAAACACCGGGGAGCTGTTTTTT. It is translated as CAGGSGNTGELFF.

This clonotype was seen only a few times. The V call is TRBV29-1, the J call TRBJ2-1, with TRBD2 matching over 7 bases. There are 12 residues in the CDR3. Germline values: CDR1 SQVTM, CDR2 ANQGSEA. The ends lost 7 bases at V and 6 bases at J; junction bases unmatched: 6. CDR3 sequence reads: CSADPGGNEQFF. The CDR3 DNA follows: TGCAGCGCCGACCCGGGGGGCAATGAGCAGTTCTTC.

V is TRBV7-2 and J is TRBJ2-1; 7 bases fit TRBD2. The CDR3 covers 16 residues. Per the germline V gene, CDR1 is SGHTA and CDR2 is FQGNSA. Unmatched junction bases numbered 8, after V lost 0 bases and J lost 6 bases. Here the CDR3 DNA reads TGTGCCAGCAGCTTAGCGCGGCTAGCGGAGGGCAATGAGCAGTTCTTC. It specifies CASSLARLAEGNEQFF.

In this sample, this clonotype turned up once. The chain carries TRBV7-2 and TRBJ1-5; D remains ambiguous. The V end lost 5 bases, the J end lost 0 bases, and 5 bases lay between the germline ends. Germline assignment: CDR1 SGHTA and CDR2 FQGNSA. The CDR3 runs to 13 residues. Here the CDR3 DNA reads TGTGCCAGCAGCGGCTATAGCAATCAGCCCCAGCATTTT. It is translated as CASSGYSNQPQHF.

The V and J genes are TRBV28 and TRBJ2-2, with 7 bases fitting TRBD1. Germline-derived CDR1 and CDR2 are MDHEN and SYDVKM. Trimming cost V 9 bases and J 3 bases; bases outside gene matches: 7. There are 14 residues in the CDR3. CDR3 amino acids: CASLLQGYTGELFF. In nucleotides, the CDR3 is TGTGCCAGTTTGTTACAGGGGTACACCGGGGAGCTGTTTTTT.

The chain uses TRBV29-1 and TRBJ1-5, with 8 positions matching TRBD1. V was clipped by 5 bases and J by 0 bases; unmatched bases: 9. Germline V gene data show CDR1 as SQVTM and CDR2 as ANQGSEA. The CDR3 covers 16 residues. CDR3 sequence reads: CSVSLGDRNSNQPQHF. The DNA of the CDR3 is TGCAGCGTTTCCTTGGGGGACAGGAATAGCAATCAGCCCCAGCATTTT.

This clonotype was seen only a few times. The gene calls are TRBV7-3 and TRBJ2-5; 12 bases are shared with TRBD2. From germline, CDR1 is SGHTA and CDR2 FQGTGA. The CDR3 runs 16 residues. The V and J ends lost 5 bases and 4 bases, in that order; junction bases with no gene match: 8. The CDR3, as DNA: TGTGCCAGCAGCCCAGGACTAGCGGGAAATTCAGAGACCCAGTACTTC. Translation: CASSPGLAGNSETQYF.

This clonotype was observed a few times. The V and J genes are TRBV4-1 and TRBJ1-1, with D perhaps matching TRBD1 (5 bases). Germline V gene lookup returns CDR1 MGHRA and CDR2 YSYEKL. The CDR3 extends over 16 amino acids. V lost 0 bases and J lost 0, with 11 bases in between. The CDR3 bases are TGCGCCAGCAGCCAAGAATCTAGGGGATTGAACACTGAAGCTTTCTTT. Its translation is CASSQESRGLNTEAFF.

The genes are TRBV5-4 and TRBJ2-7; 7 positions agree with TRBD1. Germline-derived CDR1 and CDR2 are SGHNT and YYREEE (reference sequence). The CDR3 is 16 residues long. V was clipped by 5 bases and J by 2 bases; unmatched bases: 13. CDR3 in DNA: TGTGCCAGCAGTCGCCGTGCCGGGACAGCCGCCTACGAGCAGTACTTC. Protein product: CASSRRAGTAAYEQYF.

This rearrangement joins TRBV2 to TRBJ2-1; D is unclear. CDR3 length equals 12 residues. Between the trimmed V and J ends, which lost 6 bases and 9 bases, there was a span of 12 bases. In germline, CDR1 is SNHLY, CDR2 FYNNEI. CDR3 DNA: TGTGCCAGCAGGACGGACGGTCCTGAGCAGTTCTTC. It encodes CASRTDGPEQFF.

This clonotype was detected only a few times. The gene calls are TRBV10-2 and TRBJ1-2; D gene unclear. The CDR3 runs to 13 residues. The germline V gene has CDR1 WSHSY and CDR2 SAAADI. With 3 bases removed from V and 1 base from J, the gap between germline ends came to 6 bases. For the CDR3, the DNA is TGCGCCAGCAGTGAAACCGATAACTATGGCTACACCTTC. Translating it yields CASSETDNYGYTF.

As concerns this clonotype: An end of the junction differs from the germline gene, which may be a read error. This chain joins TRBV7-2 and TRBJ2-1, with 9 bases fitting TRBD1. This CDR3 spans 14 amino acids. The germline gives CDR1 SGHTA, CDR2 FQGNSA. CDR3 in amino acids: CANSPGTGPFEQFF. The CDR3 nucleotides are TGTGCCAACAGCCCGGGGACAGGGCCTTTTGAGCAGTTCTTC.

The genes are TRBV4-3 and TRBJ2-3, with D tentatively TRBD2 (7 bases). This CDR3 spans 17 amino acids. Germline lookup yields CDR1 LGHNA and CDR2 YSLEER. The V end lost 0 bases, the J end lost 5 bases, and 18 bases lay between the germline ends. CDR3 amino acids: CASSQDQRGGVVDTQYF. In DNA form, the CDR3 reads TGCGCCAGCAGCCAAGATCAAAGGGGGGGCGTGGTAGATACGCAGTATTTT.

V and J are TRBV20-1 and TRBJ1-5, with D possibly matching TRBD1 (6 bases). Germline-derived CDR1 and CDR2 are DFQATT and SNEGSKA (reference sequence). The V end was cut by 6 bases, the J end by 2 bases, with 17 bases between. The CDR3 has 15 residues. CDR3 in DNA: TGCAGTGCCACAGGGTTGGTGGTCGGCAATCAGCCCCAGCATTTT. Its protein is CSATGLVVGNQPQHF.

This chain links TRBV15 with TRBJ1-4; 7 bases line up with TRBD1. The ends lost 2 bases at V and 5 bases at J; junction bases unmatched: 5. Germline values: CDR1 LNHNV, CDR2 YYDKDF (reference sequence). This CDR3 is 15 amino acids long. The CDR3 region has the DNA TGTGCCACCAGCAGAAACAGGGGCCCCAATGAAAAACTGTTTTTT. It yields the protein CATSRNRGPNEKLFF.

This chain joins TRBV28 and TRBJ1-1, with D perhaps matching TRBD1 (6 bases). CDR3 length: 17 residues. Germline V gene data show CDR1 as MDHEN and CDR2 as SYDVKM. Trimming cost V 3 bases and J 3 bases, with 20 bases left between them. The CDR3 reads CASSFLEAGEGYTEAFF. The CDR3 DNA reads TGTGCCAGCAGTTTCCTGGAGGCAGGGGAGGGGTACACTGAAGCTTTCTTT. Filled out from reference TRBV28 and TRBJ1-1, the complete variable domain reads DVKVTQSSRYLVKRTGEKVFLECVQDMDHENMFWYRQDPGLGLRLIYFSYDVKMKEKGDIPEGYSVSREKKERFSLILESASTNQTSMYLCASSFLEAGEGYTEAFFGQGTRLTVV.

The genes are TRBV27 and TRBJ2-3, with TRBD2 matching 9 bases. Germline V gene lookup returns CDR1 MNHEY and CDR2 SMNVEV (reference sequence). V dropped 5 bases and J dropped 5; count of bases not matched to a gene: 8. The CDR3 is made up of 15 amino acids. CDR3 protein: CASSNSGGRGDTQYF. The CDR3, as DNA: TGTGCCAGCAGTAATAGCGGGGGAAGGGGAGATACGCAGTATTTT.